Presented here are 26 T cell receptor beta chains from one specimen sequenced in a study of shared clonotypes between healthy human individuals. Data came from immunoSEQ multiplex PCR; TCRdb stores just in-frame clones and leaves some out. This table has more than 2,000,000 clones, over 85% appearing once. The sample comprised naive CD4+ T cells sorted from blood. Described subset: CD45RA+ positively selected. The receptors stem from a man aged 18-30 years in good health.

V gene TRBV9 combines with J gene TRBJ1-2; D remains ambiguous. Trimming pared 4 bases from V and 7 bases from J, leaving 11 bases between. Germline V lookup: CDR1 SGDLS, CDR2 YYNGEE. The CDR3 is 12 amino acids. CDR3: CASSSWTGGYTF. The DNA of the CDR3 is TGTGCCAGCAGCTCTTGGACGGGTGGCTACACCTTC.

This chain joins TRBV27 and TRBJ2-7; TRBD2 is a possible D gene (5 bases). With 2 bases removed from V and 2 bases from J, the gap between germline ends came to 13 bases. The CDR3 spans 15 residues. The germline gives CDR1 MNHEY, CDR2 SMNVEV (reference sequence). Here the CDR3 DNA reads TGTGCCAGCAGTTTAGGGTCGGGGAGAACCTACGAGCAGTACTTC. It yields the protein CASSLGSGRTYEQYF.

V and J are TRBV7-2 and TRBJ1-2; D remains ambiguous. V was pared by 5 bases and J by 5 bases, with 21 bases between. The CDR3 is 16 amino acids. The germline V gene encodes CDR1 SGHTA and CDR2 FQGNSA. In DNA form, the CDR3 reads TGTGCCAGCAGCCCACGACGGAACCAAGTATTTTATGGCTACACCTTC. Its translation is CASSPRRNQVFYGYTF.

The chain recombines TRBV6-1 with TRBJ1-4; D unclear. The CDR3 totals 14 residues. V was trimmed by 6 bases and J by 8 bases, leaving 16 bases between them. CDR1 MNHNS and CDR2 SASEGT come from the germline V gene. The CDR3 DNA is TGTGCCAGCAGGATCAGGTCCTTTCCAGAAAAACTGTTTTTT. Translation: CASRIRSFPEKLFF.

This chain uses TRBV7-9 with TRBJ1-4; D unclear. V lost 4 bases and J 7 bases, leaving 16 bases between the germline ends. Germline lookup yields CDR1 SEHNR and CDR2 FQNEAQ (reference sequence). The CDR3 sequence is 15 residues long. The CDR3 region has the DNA TGTGCCAGCAGCTCGGACGGGCCCGAGGGTGAAAAACTGTTTTTT. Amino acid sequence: CASSSDGPEGEKLFF. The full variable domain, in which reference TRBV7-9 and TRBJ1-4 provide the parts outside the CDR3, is DTGVSQNPRHKITKRGQNVTFRCDPISEHNRLYWYRQTLGQGPEFLTYFQNEAQLEKSRLLSDRFSAERPKGSFSTLEIQRTEQGDSAMYLCASSSDGPEGEKLFFGSGTQLSVL.

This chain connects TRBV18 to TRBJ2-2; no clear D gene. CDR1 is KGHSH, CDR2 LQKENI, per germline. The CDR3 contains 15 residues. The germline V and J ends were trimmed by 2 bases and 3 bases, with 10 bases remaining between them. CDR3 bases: TGTGCCAGCTCACCAACCATTGGGGACACCGGGGAGCTGTTTTTT. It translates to CASSPTIGDTGELFF.

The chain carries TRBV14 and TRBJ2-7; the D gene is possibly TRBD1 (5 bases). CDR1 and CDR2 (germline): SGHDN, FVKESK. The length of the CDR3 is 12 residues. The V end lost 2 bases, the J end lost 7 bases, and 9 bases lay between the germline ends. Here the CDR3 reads CASSQNQGEQYF. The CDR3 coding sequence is TGTGCCAGCAGCCAAAACCAGGGAGAGCAGTACTTC.

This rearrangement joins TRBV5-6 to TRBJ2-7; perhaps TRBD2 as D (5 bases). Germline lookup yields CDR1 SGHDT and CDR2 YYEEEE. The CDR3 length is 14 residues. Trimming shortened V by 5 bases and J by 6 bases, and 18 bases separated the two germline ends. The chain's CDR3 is CASRVKQRSSEQYF. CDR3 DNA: TGTGCCAGCAGGGTGAAACAGCGGTCGTCCGAGCAGTACTTC.

The CDR3 here is CASSPWDRVIEQFF. CDR3 nucleotides: TGTGCCAGTAGCCCCTGGGACAGGGTTATTGAGCAGTTCTTC. The gene calls are TRBV19 and TRBJ2-1; TRBD1 matches 9 bases. Per the germline V gene, CDR1 is LNHDA and CDR2 is SQIVND (reference sequence). This CDR3 is built from 14 residues. V trimming: 6 bases; J trimming: 9 bases; junction bases outside the gene matches: 9. Together with reference TRBV19 and TRBJ2-1, the CDR3 gives the full variable domain: DGGITQSPKYLFRKEGQNVTLSCEQNLNHDAMYWYRQDPGQGLRLIYYSQIVNDFQKGDIAEGYSVSREKKESFPLTVTSAQKNPTAFYLCASSPWDRVIEQFFGPGTRLTVL.

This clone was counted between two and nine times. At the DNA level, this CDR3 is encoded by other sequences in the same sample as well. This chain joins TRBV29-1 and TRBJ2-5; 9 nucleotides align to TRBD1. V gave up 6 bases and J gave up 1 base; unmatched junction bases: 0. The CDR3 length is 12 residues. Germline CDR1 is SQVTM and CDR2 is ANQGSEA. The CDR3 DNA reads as TGCAGCGTGGACAGGGGCCAAGAGACCCAGTACTTC. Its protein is CSVDRGQETQYF.

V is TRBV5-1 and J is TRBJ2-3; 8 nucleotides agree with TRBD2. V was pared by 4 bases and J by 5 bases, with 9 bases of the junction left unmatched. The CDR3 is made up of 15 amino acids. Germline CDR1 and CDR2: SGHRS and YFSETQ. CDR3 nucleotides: TGCGCCAGCAGCCCGTCAGCGGGGGTTGTAGATACGCAGTATTTT. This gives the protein CASSPSAGVVDTQYF.

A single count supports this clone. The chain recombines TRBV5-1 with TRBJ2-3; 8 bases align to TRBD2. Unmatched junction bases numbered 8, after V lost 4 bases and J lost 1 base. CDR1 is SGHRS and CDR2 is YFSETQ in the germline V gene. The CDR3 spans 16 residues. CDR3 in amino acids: CASSPWRAGGTDTQYF. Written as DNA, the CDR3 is TGCGCCAGCAGCCCCTGGAGAGCGGGAGGCACAGATACGCAGTATTTT.

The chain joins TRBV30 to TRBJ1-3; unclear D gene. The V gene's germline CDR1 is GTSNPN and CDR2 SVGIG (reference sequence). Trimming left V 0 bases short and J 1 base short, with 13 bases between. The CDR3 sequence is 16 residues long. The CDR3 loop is CAWSVVPGRSGNTIYF. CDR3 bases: TGTGCCTGGAGTGTAGTGCCGGGTCGATCTGGAAACACCATATATTTT.

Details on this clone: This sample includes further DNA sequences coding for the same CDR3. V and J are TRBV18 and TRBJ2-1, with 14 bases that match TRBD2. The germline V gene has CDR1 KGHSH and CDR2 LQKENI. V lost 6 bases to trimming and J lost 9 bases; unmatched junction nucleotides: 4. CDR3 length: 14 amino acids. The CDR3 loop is CASSLGLAGVEQFF. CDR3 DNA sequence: TGTGCCAGCTCCCTGGGACTAGCGGGAGTTGAGCAGTTCTTC.

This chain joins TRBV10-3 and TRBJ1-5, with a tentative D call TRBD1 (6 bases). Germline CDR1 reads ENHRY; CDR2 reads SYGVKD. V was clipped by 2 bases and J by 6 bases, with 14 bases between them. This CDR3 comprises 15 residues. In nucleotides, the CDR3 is TGTGCCATCAGTGAGGAACAGGGTAATCGTCAGCCCCAGCATTTT. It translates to CAISEEQGNRQPQHF.

The CDR3 is CASSFTSTYEQYF. DNA of the CDR3: TGCGCCAGCAGCTTTACTAGCACCTACGAGCAGTACTTC. This chain links TRBV5-1 with TRBJ2-7, with D tentatively TRBD2 (6 bases). Germline V gene data show CDR1 as SGHRS and CDR2 as YFSETQ. Trimming shortened V by 2 bases and J by 2 bases, and 8 bases separated the two germline ends. CDR3 length: 13 amino acids.

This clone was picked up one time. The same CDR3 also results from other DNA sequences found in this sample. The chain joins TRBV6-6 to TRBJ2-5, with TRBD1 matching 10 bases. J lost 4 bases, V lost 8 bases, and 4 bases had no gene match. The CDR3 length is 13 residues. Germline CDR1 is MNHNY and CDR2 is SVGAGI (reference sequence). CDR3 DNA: TGTGCCAGCTCCCGGGACAGGGGAGAGACCCAGTACTTC. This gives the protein CASSRDRGETQYF.

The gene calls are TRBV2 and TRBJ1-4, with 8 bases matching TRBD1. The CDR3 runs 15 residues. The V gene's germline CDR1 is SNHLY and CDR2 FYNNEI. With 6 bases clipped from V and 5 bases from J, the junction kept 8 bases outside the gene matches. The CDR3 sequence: CASRQTRTGNEKLFF. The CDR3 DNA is TGTGCCAGCAGACAGACCAGGACAGGGAATGAAAAACTGTTTTTT.

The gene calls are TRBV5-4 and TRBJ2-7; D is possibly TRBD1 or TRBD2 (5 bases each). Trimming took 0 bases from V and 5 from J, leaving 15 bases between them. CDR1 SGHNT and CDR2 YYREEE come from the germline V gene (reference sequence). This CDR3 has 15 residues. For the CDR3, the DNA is TGTGCCAGCAGCTTGGGGGACGGCATCGGGGACGAGCAGTACTTC. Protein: CASSLGDGIGDEQYF.

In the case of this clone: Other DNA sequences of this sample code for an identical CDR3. The CDR3 DNA follows: TGTGCCAGCTCACCGTTAAGCGGCAATCAGCCCCAGCATTTT. It specifies CASSPLSGNQPQHF. This chain links TRBV18 with TRBJ1-5; no reliable D call. V was trimmed by 3 bases and J by 2 bases, leaving 8 bases between them. Germline CDR1 KGHSH, CDR2 LQKENI. The CDR3 loop spans 14 amino acids.

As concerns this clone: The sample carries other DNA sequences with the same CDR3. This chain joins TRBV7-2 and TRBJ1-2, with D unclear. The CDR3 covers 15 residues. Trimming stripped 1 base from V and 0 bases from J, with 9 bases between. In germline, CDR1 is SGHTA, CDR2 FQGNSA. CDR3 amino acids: CASSLGSGPNYGYTF. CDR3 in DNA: TGTGCCAGCAGCTTAGGGTCGGGTCCTAACTATGGCTACACCTTC.

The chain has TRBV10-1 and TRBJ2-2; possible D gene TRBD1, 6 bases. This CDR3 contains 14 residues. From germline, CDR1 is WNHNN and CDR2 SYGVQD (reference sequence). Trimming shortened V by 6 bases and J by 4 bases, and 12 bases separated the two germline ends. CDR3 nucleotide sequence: TGCGCCAGCAGCCCCGGGACAACCACCGGGGAGCTGTTTTTT. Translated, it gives CASSPGTTTGELFF.

In nucleotides, the CDR3 is TGTGCCAGCGGGAGGGCCTTTAATGAGCAGTTCTTC. The encoded protein is CASGRAFNEQFF. The gene calls are TRBV9 and TRBJ2-1, with 7 bases that match TRBD2. Germline CDR1 is SGDLS and CDR2 is YYNGEE. V trimming: 7 bases; J trimming: 7 bases; junction bases outside the gene matches: 5. CDR3 length equals 12 residues.

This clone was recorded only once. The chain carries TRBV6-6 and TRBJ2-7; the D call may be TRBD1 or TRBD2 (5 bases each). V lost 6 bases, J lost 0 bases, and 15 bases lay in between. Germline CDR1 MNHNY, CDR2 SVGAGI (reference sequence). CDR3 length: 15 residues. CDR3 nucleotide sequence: TGTGCCAGCAGATCCGACAGTGGGAGCTCCTACGAGCAGTACTTC. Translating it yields CASRSDSGSSYEQYF.

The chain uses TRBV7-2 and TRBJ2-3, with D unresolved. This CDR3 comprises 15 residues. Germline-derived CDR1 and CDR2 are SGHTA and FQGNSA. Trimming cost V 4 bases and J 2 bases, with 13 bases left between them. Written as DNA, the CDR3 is TGTGCCAGCAGCTATGCAATCTTCACCACAGATACGCAGTATTTT. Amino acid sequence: CASSYAIFTTDTQYF.

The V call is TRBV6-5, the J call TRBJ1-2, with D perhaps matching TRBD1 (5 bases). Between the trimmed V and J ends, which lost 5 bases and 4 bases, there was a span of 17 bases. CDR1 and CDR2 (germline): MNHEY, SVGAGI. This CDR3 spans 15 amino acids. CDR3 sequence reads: CASSPSGGETYGYTF. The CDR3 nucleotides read TGTGCCAGCAGTCCATCCGGGGGTGAAACCTATGGCTACACCTTC.